Below are 2 T cell receptor beta chains sequenced from a single sample in a study of blood T cell repertoires in COVID-19. Sequencing was performed with immunoSEQ multiplex PCR; in TCRdb, only in-frame clones are kept and a portion is missing. The data hold approximately 270,000 clones, with about 91% observed a single time. The sample was peripheral blood. Receptor source: a woman in her 30s with COVID-19, enrolled during active disease.

V and J are TRBV4-2 and TRBJ2-7, with TRBD1 as a possible D gene (5 bases). The V gene lost 6 bases and the J gene lost 0 bases, with 24 bases spanning the gap. Germline V gene data show CDR1 as LGHNA and CDR2 as YNFKEQ. CDR3 size: 18 residues. The CDR3 spells CASRYRQVSGKGSYEQYF. CDR3 nucleotides: TGTGCCAGCAGGTACCGACAAGTTTCAGGGAAGGGCTCCTACGAGCAGTACTTC.

This chain joins TRBV10-3 and TRBJ1-5; tentatively, D is TRBD1 (5 bases). Germline V gene sequence: CDR1 ENHRY, CDR2 SYGVKD. Trimming left V 6 bases short and J 5 bases short, with 8 bases between. CDR3 length: 12 amino acids. The CDR3 DNA is TGTGCCATCAGCGGGGGGGATCAGCCCCAGCATTTT. It specifies CAISGGDQPQHF.